These 20 T cell receptor beta chains were all obtained from the same sample, sequenced in a study of regulatory T cells in long-lasting Graves disease. Time point defined: persistent/refractory GD, antithyroid drugs over 5 years with positive TRAb. TCR sequences were obtained from RNA taken from PBMCs. For TCR beta, libraries came from iRepertoire HTBI primers and Arm-PCR of CDR3 regions. TCRdb ran MiXCR on the multiplex PCR reads and lists one entry per CDR3 protein. The data contain about 660,000 distinct CDR3 sequences, about 32% of them seen just once; the ten biggest clones take up about two fifths. Sequencing was performed on peripheral blood mononuclear cells (PBMCs), taken when the disease was refractory, from a patient treated with antithyroid drugs. The receptors here all came from a female donor with Graves disease.

The V and J genes are TRBV30 and TRBJ2-5; 8 bases match TRBD2. V was clipped by 5 bases and J by 2 bases; unmatched bases: 10. The germline V gene has CDR1 GTSNPN and CDR2 SVGIG (reference sequence). This CDR3 has 15 amino acids. Written as DNA, the CDR3 is TGTGCCTGGTGCGCGCGAGCGGGAGAGCAAGAGACCCAGTACTTC. Translated, it gives CAWCARAGEQETQYF.

This clonotype was seen only a few times. The chain carries TRBV7-9 and TRBJ2-7; a possible D gene is TRBD1 (6 bases). This CDR3 is built from 15 residues. Trimming pared 6 bases from V and 2 bases from J, leaving 17 bases between. Germline CDR1 and CDR2: SEHNR and FQNEAQ (reference sequence). In DNA form, the CDR3 reads TGTGCCAGCAGTCTAGGGGGTTCGGGCCCCTACGAGCAGTACTTC. Translation: CASSLGGSGPYEQYF.

This clonotype was counted ten times or more. The chain combines TRBV20-1 with TRBJ1-5; no clear D. The CDR3 loop spans 12 amino acids. Per the germline V gene, CDR1 is DFQATT and CDR2 is SNEGSKA (reference sequence). Trimming took 3 bases from V and 4 from J, leaving 7 bases between them. In DNA, the CDR3 is TGCAGTGCTAGTAGCCCGAATCAGCCCCAGCATTTT. It yields the protein CSASSPNQPQHF.

V is TRBV12-3 or TRBV12-4 and J is TRBJ2-7, with D possibly being TRBD1 or TRBD2 (5 bases each). The germline V and J ends were trimmed by 5 bases and 3 bases, with 17 bases remaining between them. The CDR3 runs to 15 residues. CDR3 DNA sequence: TGTGCCAGCAGTGACGGGACCCAAAAAGACTACGAGCAGTACTTC. Translating gives CASSDGTQKDYEQYF.

This sequence joins TRBV20-1 and TRBJ1-4; TRBD1 aligns across 7 bases. Germline trimming cut 6 bases from V and 6 bases from J; bases unmatched to any gene: 16. The CDR3 runs to 16 residues. Germline assignment: CDR1 DFQATT and CDR2 SNEGSKA (reference sequence). The chain's CDR3 is CSAQGQGGADDEKLFF. The CDR3, as DNA: TGCAGTGCCCAGGGGCAGGGGGGGGCAGACGATGAAAAACTGTTTTTT.

This clonotype occurred a few times. The rearrangement joins TRBV20-1 to TRBJ2-2, with D possibly matching TRBD1 (5 bases). This CDR3 region has 12 residues. Trimming removed 3 bases from V and 8 bases from J, with 10 bases in between. Germline V gene sequence: CDR1 DFQATT, CDR2 SNEGSKA (reference sequence). The CDR3 DNA follows: TGCAGTGCTAGCAGGGAAGTTGGGGAGCTGTTTTTT. As protein: CSASREVGELFF.

The rearrangement joins TRBV5-4 to TRBJ1-1; tentative D call: TRBD1 (5 bases). The CDR3 spans 14 residues. Germline V gives CDR1 SGHNT, CDR2 YYREEE (reference sequence). Trimming shortened V by 4 bases and J by 5 bases, and 15 bases separated the two germline ends. This chain's CDR3 is CASSLGTLRTEAFF. CDR3 DNA: TGTGCCAGCAGCCTAGGGACTCTTAGGACTGAAGCTTTCTTT.

This clonotype occurred many times. The J gene is TRBJ1-1, the V gene TRBV13; D unresolved. Germline loops: CDR1 PRHDT, CDR2 FYEKMQ (reference sequence). V was trimmed by 5 bases and J by 2 bases, leaving 9 bases between them. The CDR3 loop spans 13 amino acids. The CDR3 bases are TGTGCCAGCAGCCGTACGTTAAACACTGAAGCTTTCTTT. This encodes CASSRTLNTEAFF. Combining the CDR3 with reference TRBV13 and TRBJ1-1 gives the whole variable domain AAGVIQSPRHLIKEKRETATLKCYPIPRHDTVYWYQQGPGQDPQFLISFYEKMQSDKGSIPDRFSAQQFSDYHSELNMSSLELGDSALYFCASSRTLNTEAFFGQGTRLTVV.

This clonotype was recorded a few times. The chain couples TRBV5-5 to TRBJ1-1; D not certain. Germline V gives CDR1 SGHKS, CDR2 YYEKEE (reference sequence). CDR3 length: 13 residues. Trimming cost V 2 bases and J 6 bases, with 11 bases left between them. The DNA for the CDR3 is TGTGCCAGCAGCTTTACGGTTGGTGCTGAAGCTTTCTTT. It translates to CASSFTVGAEAFF.

This clonotype was seen more than once but under ten times. The chain employs TRBV6-1 and TRBJ1-5; TRBD1 matches at 7 bases. J gave up 4 bases and V 8 bases, and 11 bases lay outside the gene matches. Per germline, CDR1 MNHNS and CDR2 SASEGT. The CDR3 totals 15 residues. The CDR3 DNA sequence: TGTGCCAGCGGAGCCGGGACAGACTTTAATCAGCCCCAGCATTTT. Translated: CASGAGTDFNQPQHF.

The chain links TRBV7-2 to TRBJ2-1; TRBD2 aligns across 8 bases. J lost 7 bases, V lost 3 bases, and 17 bases had no gene match. CDR3 size: 18 residues. The germline CDR1 and CDR2 sequences are SGHTA and FQGNSA. CDR3 sequence reads: CASSFTGGPPRFSNEQFF. The CDR3 DNA reads as TGTGCCAGCAGCTTCACGGGAGGGCCCCCGAGGTTTTCGAATGAGCAGTTCTTC.

A remark on this clonotype: Just one base apart from a much larger clone, this may be a read error. The rearrangement joins TRBV12-3 or TRBV12-4 to TRBJ1-4, with D tentatively TRBD1 (6 bases). The V gene lost 4 bases and the J gene lost 4 bases, with 13 bases spanning the gap. The length of the CDR3 is 15 residues. The DNA of the CDR3 is TGTGCCAGCAGTTCTAACAGGGTGGGTAATGAAAAACTGTTTTTT. Amino acids: CASSSNRVGNEKLFF.

This clonotype was seen at least ten times. The rearrangement joins TRBV20-1 to TRBJ2-7; D may be TRBD2 (6 bases). Germline values: CDR1 DFQATT, CDR2 SNEGSKA (reference sequence). This CDR3 region has 14 residues. V was trimmed by 6 bases and J by 0 bases, leaving 15 bases between them. CDR3 sequence: CSAAGTDHSYEQYF. The CDR3 DNA is TGCAGTGCAGCCGGGACTGATCACTCCTACGAGCAGTACTTC.

V usage is TRBV19 and J usage is TRBJ1-1; D is ambiguous. CDR3 length equals 14 residues. V was clipped by 6 bases and J by 1 base, with 12 bases between them. Germline CDR1 is LNHDA and CDR2 is SQIVND (reference sequence). The CDR3 spells CASRGDAGNTEAFF. In DNA, the CDR3 is TGTGCCAGTAGAGGAGACGCGGGGAACACTGAAGCTTTCTTT.

This clonotype showed up just a few times. The chain joins TRBV20-1 to TRBJ1-2, with D tentatively TRBD1 (5 bases). CDR3 length equals 16 residues. Trimming removed 5 bases at V and 1 base at J, with 20 bases between. Germline CDR1 is DFQATT and CDR2 is SNEGSKA (reference sequence). CDR3 sequence (DNA): TGCAGTGCTCCGAGCCCAGGGCATTACAATAACTATGGCTACACCTTC. Amino acids: CSAPSPGHYNNYGYTF.

This clonotype was found once. In nucleotides, the CDR3 is TGCAGTGCTAGAGAAATTTTAGAGGGGAGTCCGTCCCAGCATTTT. Protein sequence: CSAREILEGSPSQHF. The rearrangement uses TRBV20-1 and TRBJ1-5, with D possibly TRBD1 on 5 matching bases. This CDR3 region has 15 residues. Trimming shortened V by 0 bases and J by 11 bases, and 20 bases separated the two germline ends. The germline gives CDR1 DFQATT, CDR2 SNEGSKA (reference sequence).

This sequence joins TRBV18 and TRBJ1-5, with D maybe TRBD1 (6 bases). V was trimmed by 0 bases and J by 0 bases, leaving 9 bases between them. This CDR3 has 16 amino acids. Per germline, CDR1 KGHSH and CDR2 LQKENI. CDR3: CASSPPRTDSNQPQHF. CDR3 nucleotide sequence: TGTGCCAGCTCACCACCGAGGACAGATAGCAATCAGCCCCAGCATTTT.

The chain employs TRBV6-1 and TRBJ2-5; TRBD1 agrees at 12 bases. CDR3 size: 18 residues. V was pared by 6 bases and J by 5 bases, with 16 bases of the junction left unmatched. Germline CDR1 and CDR2: MNHNS and SASEGT. The CDR3 bases are TGTGCCAGCAGAAAAATTAAAACCGGGACAGGGGGCAGGGAGACCCAGTACTTC. This translates into CASRKIKTGTGGRETQYF.

This clonotype was recorded a few times. This chain connects TRBV20-1 to TRBJ2-6, with TRBD1 matching 11 bases. CDR3 length: 16 residues. Germline lookup yields CDR1 DFQATT and CDR2 SNEGSKA (reference sequence). After removal of 3 bases from V and 4 bases from J, the junction contained 5 bases not matched to a gene. The DNA of the CDR3 is TGCAGTGCTAGCCGGGACAGGGGGTACGGGGCCAACGTCCTGACTTTC. Translating gives CSASRDRGYGANVLTF.

The rearrangement uses TRBV20-1 and TRBJ1-5; tentatively, D is TRBD1 (6 bases). The CDR3 contains 15 residues. V gave up 0 bases and J gave up 5 bases, with 14 bases separating them. CDR1 is DFQATT and CDR2 is SNEGSKA in the germline V gene (reference sequence). The CDR3 spells CSARDARGSDQPQHF. The DNA for the CDR3 is TGCAGTGCTAGAGATGCCAGGGGTTCTGATCAGCCCCAGCATTTT.